The T cell receptor beta chain described here comes from a study of T cells after yellow fever vaccination. This clonotype was counted at least ten times. MiXCR, run by TCRdb on the 5' RACE reads, gives a single entry per CDR3 protein. In the table there are hundreds of thousands of distinct CDR3 sequences, approximately 8% of which are singletons. V was cut by 0 bases and J by 6 bases, with 10 bases left in between. CDR3 size: 14 residues. The germline V gene encodes CDR1 SGHRS and CDR2 YFSETQ. The receptor was derived from a man between 18 and 35 years old who received the YFV17D yellow fever vaccine. This chain uses TRBV5-1 with TRBJ2-4; maybe TRBD1 (5 bases). The sample in question was PBMCs, obtained more than 40 days after the first yellow fever vaccination. CDR3 nucleotide sequence: TGCGCCAGCAGCTTGGCAGGGATGGGAAACATTCAGTACTTC. Amino acids: CASSLAGMGNIQYF.